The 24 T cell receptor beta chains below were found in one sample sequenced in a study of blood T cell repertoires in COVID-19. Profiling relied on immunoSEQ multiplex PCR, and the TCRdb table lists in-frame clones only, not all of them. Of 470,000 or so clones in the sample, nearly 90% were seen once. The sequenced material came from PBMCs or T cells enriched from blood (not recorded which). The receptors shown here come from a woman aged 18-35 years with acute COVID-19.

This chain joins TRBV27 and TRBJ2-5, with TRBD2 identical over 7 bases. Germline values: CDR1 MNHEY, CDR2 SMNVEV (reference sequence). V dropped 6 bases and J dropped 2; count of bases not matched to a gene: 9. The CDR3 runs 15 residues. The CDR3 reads CASSGVAGFQETQYF. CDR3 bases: TGTGCCAGCAGCGGGGTAGCGGGCTTTCAAGAGACCCAGTACTTC.

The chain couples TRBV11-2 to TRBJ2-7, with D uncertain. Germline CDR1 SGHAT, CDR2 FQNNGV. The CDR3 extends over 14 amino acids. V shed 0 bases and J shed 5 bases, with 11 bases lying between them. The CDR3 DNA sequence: TGTGCCAGCAGCTTAGAGTCGGAGAACGACGAGCAGTACTTC. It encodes CASSLESENDEQYF.

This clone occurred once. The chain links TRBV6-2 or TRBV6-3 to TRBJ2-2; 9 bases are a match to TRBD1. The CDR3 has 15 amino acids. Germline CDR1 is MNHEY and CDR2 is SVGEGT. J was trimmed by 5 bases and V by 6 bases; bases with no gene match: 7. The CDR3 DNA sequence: TGTGCCAGCAGCCGGGACAGGGTTGGAACCGGGGAGCTGTTTTTT. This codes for CASSRDRVGTGELFF.

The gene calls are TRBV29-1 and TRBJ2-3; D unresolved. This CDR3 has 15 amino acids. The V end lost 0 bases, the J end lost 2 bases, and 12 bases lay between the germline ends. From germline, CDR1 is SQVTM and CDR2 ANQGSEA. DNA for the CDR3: TGCAGCGTTGAAGATCAAAACAGATACACAGATACGCAGTATTTT. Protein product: CSVEDQNRYTDTQYF.

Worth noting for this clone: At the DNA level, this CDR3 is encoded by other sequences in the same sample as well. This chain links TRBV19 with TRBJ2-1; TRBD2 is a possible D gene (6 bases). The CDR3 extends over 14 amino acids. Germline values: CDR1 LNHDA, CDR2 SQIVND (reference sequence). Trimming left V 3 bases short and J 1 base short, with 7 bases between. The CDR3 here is CASSMGGSYNEQFF. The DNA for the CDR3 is TGTGCCAGTAGTATGGGGGGTTCCTACAATGAGCAGTTCTTC.

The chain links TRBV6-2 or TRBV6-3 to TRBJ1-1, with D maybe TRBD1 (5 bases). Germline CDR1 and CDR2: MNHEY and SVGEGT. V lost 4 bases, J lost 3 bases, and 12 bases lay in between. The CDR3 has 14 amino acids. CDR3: CASSSPGLYTEAFF. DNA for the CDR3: TGTGCCAGCAGTTCCCCGGGACTGTACACTGAAGCTTTCTTT.

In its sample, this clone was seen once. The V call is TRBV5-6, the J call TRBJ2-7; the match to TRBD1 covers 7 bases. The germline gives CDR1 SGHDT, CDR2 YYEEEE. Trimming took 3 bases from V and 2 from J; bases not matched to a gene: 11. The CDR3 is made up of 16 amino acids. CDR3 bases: TGTGCCAGCAGCTCGGTGGGACAGTGGTCGGCCTACGAGCAGTACTTC. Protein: CASSSVGQWSAYEQYF.

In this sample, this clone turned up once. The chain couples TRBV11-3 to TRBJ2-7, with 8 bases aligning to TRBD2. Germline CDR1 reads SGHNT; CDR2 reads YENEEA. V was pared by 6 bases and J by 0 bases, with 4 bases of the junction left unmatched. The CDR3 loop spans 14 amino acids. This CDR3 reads CASSLSGNSYEQYF. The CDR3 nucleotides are TGTGCCAGCAGTCTTAGCGGGAACTCCTACGAGCAGTACTTC.

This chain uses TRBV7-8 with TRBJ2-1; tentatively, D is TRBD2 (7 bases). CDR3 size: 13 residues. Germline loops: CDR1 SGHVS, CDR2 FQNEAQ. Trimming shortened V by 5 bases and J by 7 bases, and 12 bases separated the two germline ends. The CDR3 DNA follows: TGTGCCAGCAGCGGGGGGGCCCTGAATGAGCAGTTCTTC. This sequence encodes CASSGGALNEQFF.

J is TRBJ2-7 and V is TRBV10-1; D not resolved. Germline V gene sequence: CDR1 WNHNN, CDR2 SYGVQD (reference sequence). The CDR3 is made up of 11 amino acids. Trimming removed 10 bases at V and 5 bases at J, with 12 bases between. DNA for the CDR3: TGCGCCATCCTAAAGATGGACGAGCAGTACTTC. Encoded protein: CAILKMDEQYF.

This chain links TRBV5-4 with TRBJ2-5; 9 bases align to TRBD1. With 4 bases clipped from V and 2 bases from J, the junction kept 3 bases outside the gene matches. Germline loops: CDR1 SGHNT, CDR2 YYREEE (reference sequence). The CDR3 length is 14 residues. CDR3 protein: CASSRDREQETQYF. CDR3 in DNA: TGTGCCAGCAGCCGGGACAGGGAGCAAGAGACCCAGTACTTC.

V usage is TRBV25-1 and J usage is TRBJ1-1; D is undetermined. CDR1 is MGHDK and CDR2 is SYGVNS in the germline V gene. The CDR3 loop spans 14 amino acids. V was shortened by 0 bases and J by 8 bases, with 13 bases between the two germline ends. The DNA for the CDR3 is TGTGCCAGCAGTGAATATGGTGGGCACCGAGAAGCTTTCTTT. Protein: CASSEYGGHREAFF.

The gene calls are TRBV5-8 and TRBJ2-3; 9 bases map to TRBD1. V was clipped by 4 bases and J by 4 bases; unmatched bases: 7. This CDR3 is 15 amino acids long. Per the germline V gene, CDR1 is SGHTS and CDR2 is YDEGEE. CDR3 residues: CASSLGQGTADTQYF. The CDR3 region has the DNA TGTGCCAGCAGCCTGGGACAGGGCACCGCAGATACGCAGTATTTT.

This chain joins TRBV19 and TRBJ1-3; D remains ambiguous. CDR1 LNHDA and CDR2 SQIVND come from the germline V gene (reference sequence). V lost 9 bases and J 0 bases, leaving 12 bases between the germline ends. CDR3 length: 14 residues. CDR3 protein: CASRMRSSGNTIYF. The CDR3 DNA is TGTGCCAGCCGCATGCGAAGCTCTGGAAACACCATATATTTT. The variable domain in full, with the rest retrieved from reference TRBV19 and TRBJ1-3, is DGGITQSPKYLFRKEGQNVTLSCEQNLNHDAMYWYRQDPGQGLRLIYYSQIVNDFQKGDIAEGYSVSREKKESFPLTVTSAQKNPTAFYLCASRMRSSGNTIYFGEGSWLTVV.

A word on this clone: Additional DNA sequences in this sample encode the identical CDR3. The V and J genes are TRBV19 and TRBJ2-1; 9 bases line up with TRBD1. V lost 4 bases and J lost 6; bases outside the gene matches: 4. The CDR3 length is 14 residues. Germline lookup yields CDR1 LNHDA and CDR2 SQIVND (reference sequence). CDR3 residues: CASSTDRGGNEQFF. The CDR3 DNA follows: TGTGCCAGTAGTACGGACAGGGGAGGCAATGAGCAGTTCTTC.

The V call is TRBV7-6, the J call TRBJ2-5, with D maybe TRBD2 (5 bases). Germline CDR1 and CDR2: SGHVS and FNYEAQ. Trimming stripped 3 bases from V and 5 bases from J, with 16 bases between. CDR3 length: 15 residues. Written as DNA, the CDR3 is TGTGCCAGCAGCTTGGGGTCCTTAAGAGGGGAGACCCAGTACTTC. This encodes CASSLGSLRGETQYF.

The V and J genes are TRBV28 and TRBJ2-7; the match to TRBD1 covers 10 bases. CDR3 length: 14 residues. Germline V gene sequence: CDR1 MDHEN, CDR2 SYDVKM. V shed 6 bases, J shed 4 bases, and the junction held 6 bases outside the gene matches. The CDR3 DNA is TGTGCCAGCAGGGGACAGGGGACTTTGTACGAGCAGTACTTC. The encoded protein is CASRGQGTLYEQYF.

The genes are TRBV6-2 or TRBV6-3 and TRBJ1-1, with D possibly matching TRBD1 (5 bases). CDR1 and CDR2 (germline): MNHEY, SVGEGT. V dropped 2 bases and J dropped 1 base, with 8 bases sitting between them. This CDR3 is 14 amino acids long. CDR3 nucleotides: TGTGCCAGCAGTTACATAGGGGAGAACACTGAAGCTTTCTTT. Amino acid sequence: CASSYIGENTEAFF.

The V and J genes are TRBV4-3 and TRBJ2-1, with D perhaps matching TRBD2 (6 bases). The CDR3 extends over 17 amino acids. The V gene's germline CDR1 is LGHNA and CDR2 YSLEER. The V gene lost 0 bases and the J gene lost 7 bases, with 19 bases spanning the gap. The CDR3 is CASSQDWLVVGRNEQFF. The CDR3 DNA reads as TGCGCCAGCAGCCAAGATTGGTTGGTAGTTGGGAGGAATGAGCAGTTCTTC.

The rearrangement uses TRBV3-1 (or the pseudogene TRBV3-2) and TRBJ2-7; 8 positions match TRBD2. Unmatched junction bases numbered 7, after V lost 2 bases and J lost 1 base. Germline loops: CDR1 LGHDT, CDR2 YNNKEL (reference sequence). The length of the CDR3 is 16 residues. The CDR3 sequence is CASSQNSGEISYEQYF. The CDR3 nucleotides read TGTGCCAGCAGCCAAAATAGCGGGGAAATTTCCTACGAGCAGTACTTC.

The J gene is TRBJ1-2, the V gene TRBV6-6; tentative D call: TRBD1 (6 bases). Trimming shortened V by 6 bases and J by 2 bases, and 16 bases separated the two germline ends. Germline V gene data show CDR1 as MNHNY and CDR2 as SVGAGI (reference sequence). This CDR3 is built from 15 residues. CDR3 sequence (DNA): TGTGCCAGCAGCCACCTTAGGCAGGGGAACTATGGCTACACCTTC. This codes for CASSHLRQGNYGYTF.

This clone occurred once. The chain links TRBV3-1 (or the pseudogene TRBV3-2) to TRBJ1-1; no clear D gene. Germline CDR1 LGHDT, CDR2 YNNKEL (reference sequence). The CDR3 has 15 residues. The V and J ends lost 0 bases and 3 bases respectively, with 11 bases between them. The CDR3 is CASSQDGREDTEAFF. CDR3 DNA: TGTGCCAGCAGCCAAGATGGAAGGGAGGACACTGAAGCTTTCTTT.

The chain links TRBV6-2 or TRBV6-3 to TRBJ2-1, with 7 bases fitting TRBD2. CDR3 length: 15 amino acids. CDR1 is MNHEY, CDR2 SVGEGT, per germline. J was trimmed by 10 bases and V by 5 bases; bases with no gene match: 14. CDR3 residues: CASSTPVAGPSEQFF. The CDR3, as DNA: TGTGCCAGCAGTACACCCGTAGCGGGTCCGTCCGAGCAGTTCTTC.

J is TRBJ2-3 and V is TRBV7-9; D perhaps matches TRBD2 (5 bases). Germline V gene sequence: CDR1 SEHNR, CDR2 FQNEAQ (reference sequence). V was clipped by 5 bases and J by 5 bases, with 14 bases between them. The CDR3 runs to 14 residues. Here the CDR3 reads CASSIERAKDTQYF. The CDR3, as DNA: TGTGCCAGCAGCATTGAGAGGGCGAAAGATACGCAGTATTTT.